This paragraph reports one TCR beta chain. Its antigen is not identified. This entry belongs to a study of vaccination effects on CD4 cells after COVID-19. Study as a whole: The vaccine given was either BNT162b2 or mRNA-1273, in two doses. Study-level results: The study enrolled few convalescent patients and sampled no early post-infection timepoints.

Assay: immunoSEQ multiplex PCR; the TCRdb copy retains only in-frame clones and omits some. The sample lists about 79,000 clones; approximately 74% were seen once. The CDR3 length is 13 residues. The trim removed 5 bases at V and 5 bases at J, leaving 5 bases unmatched. Germline-derived CDR1 and CDR2 are MNHEY and SVGEGT. Antigen-specific CD4+ T cells were expanded with viral peptide pools in the ViraFEST assay before sequencing. Cells that had been cultured for 9 to 10 days were the source of isolated CD4+ T cells. The study found no prior SARS-CoV-2 infection in the vaccine recipients, who tested negative for nucleocapsid antibodies.

The receptor's source is a human donor who received a COVID-19 vaccine. The gene calls are TRBV6-2 or TRBV6-3 and TRBJ2-5, with 7 positions matching TRBD1. The starting material was CD4+ T cells from PBMCs cultured with HCoV-229E spike peptides, obtained before COVID-19 vaccination. The CDR3 here is CASSRTGVETQYF. The CDR3 coding sequence is TGTGCCAGCAGTCGCACAGGGGTCGAGACCCAGTACTTC.